The 2 T cell receptor beta chains given below trace back to one sample, sequenced in a study of blood T cell repertoires in COVID-19. Generated by immunoSEQ multiplex PCR, the TCRdb table keeps only in-frame clones and is missing some. Of roughly 140,000 clones detected, about 79% appear once; the ten largest clones hold 10%. Sequencing used peripheral blood. The receptors come from a man aged 55 to 70 with active or convalescent COVID-19.

J is TRBJ2-5 and V is TRBV27; 7 bases are shared with TRBD1. The CDR3 length is 15 residues. Trimming cost V 7 bases and J 1 base; bases outside gene matches: 9. Per the germline V gene, CDR1 is MNHEY and CDR2 is SMNVEV (reference sequence). The CDR3 region is CASTSGQVGQETQYF. The CDR3 bases are TGTGCCAGCACCTCCGGACAGGTCGGCCAAGAGACCCAGTACTTC.

This clone was observed a single time. CDR3 bases: TGTGCCAGCAGCTTAGATGGCTCGGGGAGCACAGATACGCAGTATTTT. Translated: CASSLDGSGSTDTQYF. The chain employs TRBV7-9 and TRBJ2-3; tentatively, D is TRBD2 (5 bases). Germline V CDR1 and CDR2: SEHNR, FQNEAQ (reference sequence). Trimming pared 1 base from V and 0 bases from J, leaving 11 bases between. The length of the CDR3 is 16 residues.